Shown below are 19 T cell receptor beta chains from a single sample sequenced in a study of CD8 T cells in Susac syndrome (dated by TCRdb to the late 2010s). The method was the immunoSEQ multiplex PCR assay. RNA was extracted using the RNeasy kit, and about 0.5 to 1 microgram was reverse transcribed with random hexamers. The public reads were quality trimmed at Q25 with fastp and then assembled into clones with MiXCR by TCRdb, keeping productive beta chains. Rows with a matching CDR3 protein are joined into one entry that keeps the most common DNA and genes. The sample table lists about 150,000 distinct CDR3 sequences, 95% of them with a count of one. 0.15% to 0.2% of the sample belongs to the ten largest clones. Sequences were obtained from CD4+ T cells from PBMCs. The receptors stem from a human donor with Susac syndrome.

In this sample, this clonotype turned up once. The rearrangement links TRBV6-2 or TRBV6-3 to TRBJ2-7, with 9 bases aligning to TRBD2. The CDR3 totals 15 residues. Looked up from germline, CDR1 is MNHEY and CDR2 is SVGEGT. V lost 5 bases to trimming and J lost 3 bases; unmatched junction nucleotides: 8. CDR3 bases: TGTGCCAGCAGTACGGGTGGAGCGGGGGGCTACGAGCAGTACTTC. It codes for CASSTGGAGGYEQYF.

The chain employs TRBV6-2 or TRBV6-3 and TRBJ2-7; a possible D gene is TRBD2 (6 bases). Trimming removed 6 bases at V and 4 bases at J, with 16 bases between. The length of the CDR3 is 14 residues. Looked up from germline, CDR1 is MNHEY and CDR2 is SVGEGT. The CDR3 region has the DNA TGTGCCAGCAGGGATCGGAAGCGGGTGTACGAGCAGTACTTC. It codes for CASRDRKRVYEQYF.

The rearrangement links TRBV27 to TRBJ1-1; D not resolved. Trimming took off 0 bases at V and 1 base at J, with 6 bases between the two ends. Germline CDR1 and CDR2: MNHEY and SMNVEV (reference sequence). The CDR3 length is 14 residues. The chain's CDR3 is CASSLSRSNTEAFF. DNA of the CDR3: TGTGCCAGCAGTTTATCGCGGTCGAACACTGAAGCTTTCTTT.

This clonotype was seen a few times. The chain carries TRBV20-1 and TRBJ1-3; TRBD1 agrees at 7 bases. The CDR3 totals 13 residues. In germline, CDR1 is DFQATT, CDR2 SNEGSKA (reference sequence). V was pared by 6 bases and J by 7 bases, with 9 bases of the junction left unmatched. Here the CDR3 reads CSAGGRGRNTIYF. The CDR3 region has the DNA TGCAGTGCCGGGGGTAGGGGGCGGAACACCATATATTTT.

The genes are TRBV10-3 and TRBJ2-3; 7 bases fit TRBD2. Trimming removed 3 bases from V and 1 base from J; junction bases left unmatched: 1. The CDR3 covers 14 residues. CDR1 and CDR2 (germline): ENHRY, SYGVKD. The CDR3 region has the DNA TGTGCCATCAGTGATGGGGGGGGCACAGATACGCAGTATTTT. Protein: CAISDGGGTDTQYF.

This clonotype was seen once. The chain couples TRBV2 to TRBJ2-3, with a weak D call TRBD2 (5 bases). Germline V gene data show CDR1 as SNHLY and CDR2 as FYNNEI. The CDR3 is made up of 16 amino acids. V was trimmed by 8 bases and J by 0 bases, leaving 18 bases between them. The CDR3 sequence: CASVAFRRTSTDTQYF. CDR3 sequence (DNA): TGTGCCAGCGTGGCGTTTCGGCGGACTAGCACAGATACGCAGTATTTT.

The chain is built from TRBV9 and TRBJ1-6; D is unresolved. This CDR3 is built from 15 residues. Trimming took off 0 bases at V and 7 bases at J, with 11 bases between the two ends. Germline values: CDR1 SGDLS, CDR2 YYNGEE. DNA for the CDR3: TGTGCCAGCAGCGTAGGGCCCACTGGAAATTCACCCCTCCACTTT. It encodes CASSVGPTGNSPLHF.

The chain links TRBV7-2 to TRBJ2-3; D is perhaps TRBD2 (6 bases). The CDR3 loop spans 15 amino acids. Germline V gives CDR1 SGHTA, CDR2 FQGNSA. V lost 5 bases and J 5 bases, leaving 17 bases between the germline ends. The CDR3 loop reads CASSLPPGLGDTQYF. CDR3 sequence (DNA): TGTGCCAGCAGCCTTCCCCCGGGACTCGGAGATACGCAGTATTTT.

The V gene is TRBV20-1, the J gene TRBJ2-7, with D possibly TRBD2 on 5 matching bases. CDR1 and CDR2 (germline): DFQATT, SNEGSKA (reference sequence). This CDR3 has 13 residues. V shed 1 base and J shed 5 bases, with 12 bases lying between them. CDR3 DNA: TGCAGTGCTAGAGGAGGGTTCGGAGACGAGCAGTACTTC. Its protein product is CSARGGFGDEQYF.

The chain is built from TRBV7-9 and TRBJ2-5; 12 bases agree with TRBD2. Germline CDR1 is SEHNR and CDR2 is FQNEAQ (reference sequence). The V and J ends lost 5 bases and 4 bases, in that order; junction bases with no gene match: 8. The CDR3 has 16 residues. In nucleotides, the CDR3 is TGTGCCAGCAGCCCTAGCGGGGGGGCCTTCCTAGAGACCCAGTACTTC. Translated, it gives CASSPSGGAFLETQYF.

The chain has TRBV25-1 and TRBJ2-3; tentatively, D is TRBD2 (6 bases). Germline V CDR1 and CDR2: MGHDK, SYGVNS. The CDR3 spans 11 residues. The V gene lost 8 bases and the J gene lost 11 bases, with 14 bases spanning the gap. For the CDR3, the DNA is TGTGCCAGCGGGGGACTGGGGATGCAGTATTTT. As protein: CASGGLGMQYF.

This sequence joins TRBV29-1 and TRBJ1-2, with 9 bases that match TRBD1. From germline, CDR1 is SQVTM and CDR2 ANQGSEA. The ends lost 7 bases at V and 0 bases at J; junction bases unmatched: 3. The CDR3 is made up of 13 amino acids. CDR3 DNA: TGCAGCGCCGGGACAGGGTCTAACTATGGCTACACCTTC. Translating gives CSAGTGSNYGYTF. Full variable domain (remainder filled in from reference TRBV29-1 and TRBJ1-2): SAVISQKPSRDICQRGTSLTIQCQVDSQVTMMFWYRQQPGQSLTLIATANQGSEATYESGFVIDKFPISRPNLTFSTLTVSNMSPEDSSIYLCSAGTGSNYGYTFGSGTRLTVV.

The table lists this clonotype with a count of one. The rearrangement uses TRBV7-9 and TRBJ2-7, with 9 bases aligning to TRBD1. Germline V gene lookup returns CDR1 SEHNR and CDR2 FQNEAQ (reference sequence). CDR3 length: 14 residues. V dropped 5 bases and J dropped 6; count of bases not matched to a gene: 8. The CDR3 region has the DNA TGTGCCAGCAGCCACCGGGACAGGGTTTCCGAGCAGTACTTC. Residues: CASSHRDRVSEQYF.

The gene calls are TRBV11-2 and TRBJ2-1; 12 bases align to TRBD2. V lost 4 bases to trimming and J lost 7 bases; unmatched junction nucleotides: 5. CDR1 and CDR2 from the germline V gene are SGHAT and FQNNGV. The length of the CDR3 is 15 residues. The CDR3 loop reads CASSSRLAGENEQFF. As DNA, the CDR3 is TGTGCCAGCAGCTCCCGACTAGCGGGGGAGAATGAGCAGTTCTTC.

V is TRBV20-1 and J is TRBJ1-1; weak D call: TRBD1 (6 bases). Per germline, CDR1 DFQATT and CDR2 SNEGSKA (reference sequence). This CDR3 comprises 13 residues. V lost 6 bases, J lost 0 bases, and 11 bases lay in between. CDR3 loop: CSAPDRMNTEAFF. In DNA, the CDR3 is TGCAGTGCCCCGGACAGAATGAACACTGAAGCTTTCTTT.

The V gene is TRBV20-1, the J gene TRBJ1-4, with unresolved D. The germline V gene encodes CDR1 DFQATT and CDR2 SNEGSKA (reference sequence). The CDR3 is 11 residues long. V lost 1 base and J 11 bases, leaving 8 bases between the germline ends. The CDR3 loop reads CSARGQEKLFF. CDR3 DNA sequence: TGCAGTGCTAGAGGGCAGGAGAAACTGTTTTTT.

This clonotype was recorded only once. The CDR3 protein is CSARLSYAYEQYF. CDR3 sequence (DNA): TGCAGTGCTAGACTCAGCTACGCCTACGAGCAGTACTTC. This chain links TRBV20-1 with TRBJ2-7; D gene ambiguous. Trimming removed 2 bases at V and 2 bases at J, with 10 bases between. This CDR3 has 13 amino acids. Germline V CDR1 and CDR2: DFQATT, SNEGSKA (reference sequence).

The DNA for the CDR3 is TGCAGCGTTCTACAGGGAAACTATGGCTACACCTTC. Translating gives CSVLQGNYGYTF. The chain carries TRBV29-1 and TRBJ1-2; possibly TRBD1 for D (6 bases). Per the germline V gene, CDR1 is SQVTM and CDR2 is ANQGSEA. The V and J ends lost 5 bases and 2 bases respectively, with 9 bases between them. CDR3 length: 12 amino acids.

The chain is built from TRBV18 and TRBJ2-5, with D hard to call. The CDR3 covers 13 residues. V lost 0 bases, J lost 4 bases, and 6 bases lay in between. The germline CDR1 and CDR2 sequences are KGHSH and LQKENI. The CDR3 sequence: CASSPPVRETQYF. The CDR3 DNA reads as TGTGCCAGCTCACCACCGGTTCGAGAGACCCAGTACTTC.